This TCR beta chain was captured in a study of T cell repertoires in cytomegalovirus infection (dated by TCRdb to the late 2010s). A note on the overall study: Peptide stimulations targeted recently identified HLA-C-restricted CMV epitopes, whose presentation resists viral immunomodulation, together with well-studied HLA-B-restricted epitopes. Because public TCR beta signatures pointed to carriage of CMV infection together with the matching HLA type, the HLA type of each donor mattered for the analysis. Study-level results and caveats: In both this cohort and an independent cohort of 352 donors, the cumulative frequency of public TCR beta family members distinguished carriers of CMV infection plus the relevant HLA type. The ex vivo response was dominated by HLA-C-restricted CMV-specific TCR beta clonotypes, which also provided the single most frequent clonotype in two of eight donors.

This clonotype has at least ten counts. Its antigen remains unidentified. There are no base qualities to consult, and no much larger clone falls within one base. The instrument was an Illumina HiSeq 1500. TCRdb trimmed public reads at Q25 via fastp, called clones via MiXCR and kept in-frame beta chains. Each entry is one CDR3 protein sequence, shown with its most common DNA and genes. Counted in this sample were over 250,000 distinct CDR3 sequences; about 20% of them appeared once. Approximately 19% of the sample is taken by the ten largest. In the paper's terms, the treatment or condition label means: in vitro stimulation with specific CMV peptide epitopes to enrich CMV-specific T cells. Here the sequenced sample was cultured PBMCs, taken from culture after CMV antigen stimulation. This receptor was obtained from a human donor in good health (CMV status not recorded). Some clones in this sample may be carry-over from other donors' samples.

The DNA sequence is as follows: TGTGCCAGTAGTATAGTGGGGGGACAGCCCCAGCATTTT. Translated, it gives CASSIVGGQPQHF. The V and J segments used are TRBV19 and TRBJ1-5; a tentative D match to TRBD1 spans 5 bases. The germline V gene encodes CDR1 LNHDA and CDR2 SQIVND (reference sequence). Trimming removed 1 base from V and 7 bases from J, leaving 8 bases between the germline ends. Taken from cysteine to phenylalanine, the CDR3 has 13 residues. Just CDR3 DNA is preserved here, 39 bases in frame from base 1.